The next 21 T cell receptor beta chains were all read from a single sample in a study of blood T cell repertoires in COVID-19. Sequencing was performed with immunoSEQ multiplex PCR; in TCRdb, only in-frame clones are kept and a portion is missing. The repertoire holds about 120,000 clones, with roughly 76% as singletons. Source material: peripheral blood. The receptors shown here come from a human donor in a cohort sampled during active COVID-19.

The genes are TRBV5-1 and TRBJ1-2; no reliable D call. V gave up 0 bases and J gave up 6 bases, with 15 bases separating them. Germline V gene lookup returns CDR1 SGHRS and CDR2 YFSETQ. The CDR3 has 15 residues. For the CDR3, the DNA is TGCGCCAGCAGCTTGGACGGGAACGGGAGGGATGGCTACACCTTC. Amino acids: CASSLDGNGRDGYTF. Full variable domain (outside the CDR3, taken from reference TRBV5-1 and TRBJ1-2): KAGVTQTPRYLIKTRGQQVTLSCSPISGHRSVSWYQQTPGQGLQFLFEYFSETQRNKGNFPGRFSGRQFSNSRSEMNVSTLELGDSALYLCASSLDGNGRDGYTFGSGTRLTVV.

The V call is TRBV6-2 or TRBV6-3, the J call TRBJ2-3; the match to TRBD1 covers 9 bases. After removal of 2 bases from V and 0 bases from J, the junction contained 3 bases not matched to a gene. The CDR3 runs 16 residues. Per germline, CDR1 MNHEY and CDR2 SVGEGT. This CDR3 reads CASSYTGTGSTDTQYF. The CDR3, as DNA: TGTGCCAGCAGTTACACCGGGACAGGGAGCACAGATACGCAGTATTTT.

V is TRBV6-6 and J is TRBJ1-2, with 9 bases matching TRBD1. The CDR3 totals 14 residues. CDR1 is MNHNY, CDR2 SVGAGI, per germline (reference sequence). J gave up 6 bases and V 8 bases, and 10 bases lay outside the gene matches. The chain's CDR3 is CASWTGVGFNGYTF. CDR3 nucleotides: TGTGCCAGCTGGACAGGGGTCGGCTTTAATGGCTACACCTTC.

A word on this clone: Different DNA sequences within this sample yield the same CDR3. The V gene is TRBV9, the J gene TRBJ1-1; 8 nucleotides agree with TRBD1. V shed 0 bases, J shed 4 bases, and the junction held 2 bases outside the gene matches. The CDR3 extends over 14 amino acids. Per the germline V gene, CDR1 is SGDLS and CDR2 is YYNGEE. The CDR3 region is CASSVGTGGTEAFF. CDR3 DNA sequence: TGTGCCAGCAGCGTAGGAACAGGGGGCACTGAAGCTTTCTTT.

The chain combines TRBV15 with TRBJ1-2; D gene uncertain. V was shortened by 0 bases and J by 3 bases, with 8 bases between the two germline ends. CDR3 length equals 14 residues. CDR1 LNHNV and CDR2 YYDKDF come from the germline V gene (reference sequence). This CDR3 is CATSRETDDYGYTF. The CDR3 DNA reads as TGTGCCACCAGCAGAGAAACAGATGACTATGGCTACACCTTC. The complete variable domain, with remaining parts taken from reference TRBV15 and TRBJ1-2, reads DAMVIQNPRYQVTQFGKPVTLSCSQTLNHNVMYWYQQKSSQAPKLLFHYYDKDFNNEADTPDNFQSRRPNTSFCFLDIRSPGLGDTAMYLCATSRETDDYGYTFGSGTRLTVV.

Worth noting for this clone: Other nucleotide sequences in the sample specify the same CDR3. This sequence joins TRBV30 and TRBJ1-3; 9 nucleotides align to TRBD1. Per germline, CDR1 GTSNPN and CDR2 SVGIG (reference sequence). Trimming removed 5 bases from V and 7 bases from J; junction bases left unmatched: 3. The CDR3 consists of 12 residues. CDR3 in amino acids: CAWETGGNTIYF. In DNA, the CDR3 is TGTGCCTGGGAGACAGGGGGGAACACCATATATTTT. Variable domain in full (rest from reference TRBV30 and TRBJ1-3): SQTIHQWPATLVQPVGSPLSLECTVEGTSNPNLYWYRQAAGRGLQLLFYSVGIGQISSEVPQNLSASRPQDRQFILSSKKLLLSDSGFYLCAWETGGNTIYFGEGSWLTVV.

The chain employs TRBV28 and TRBJ2-7, with D hard to call. The CDR3 loop spans 12 amino acids. Germline V lookup: CDR1 MDHEN, CDR2 SYDVKM. V was cut by 4 bases and J by 4 bases, with 8 bases left in between. CDR3 loop: CASSSRYYEQYF. The DNA of the CDR3 is TGTGCCAGCAGTTCGAGATATTACGAGCAGTACTTC.

The chain joins TRBV5-8 to TRBJ1-1; 7 nucleotides align to TRBD1. Losses at the gene ends were 0 bases for V and 1 base for J; bases not matched to a gene: 3. The CDR3 runs 15 residues. Germline V gives CDR1 SGHTS, CDR2 YDEGEE. The CDR3 sequence: CASSLVRQGNTEAFF. The CDR3 region has the DNA TGTGCCAGCAGCTTGGTTAGACAGGGGAACACTGAAGCTTTCTTT.

There are a few counts of this clone. The chain carries TRBV5-1 and TRBJ1-4; unclear D gene. Trimming cost V 5 bases and J 12 bases, with 20 bases left between them. In germline, CDR1 is SGHRS, CDR2 YFSETQ. This CDR3 has 14 amino acids. The CDR3 here is CASRNTDGRSELFF. CDR3 sequence (DNA): TGCGCCAGCAGAAATACAGATGGGAGGTCTGAACTGTTTTTT.

The rearrangement uses TRBV6-1 and TRBJ2-5; 11 bases are a match to TRBD2. With 2 bases clipped from V and 13 bases from J, the junction kept 6 bases outside the gene matches. This CDR3 is 13 amino acids long. CDR1 is MNHNS and CDR2 is SASEGT in the germline V gene. The CDR3 region has the DNA TGTGCCAGCAGTGAATCTAGCGGGGGGCGAGGGTACTTC. Translating gives CASSESSGGRGYF.

In this sample, this clone turned up once. CDR3 bases: TGTGCCAGCAGTTACTCGAGCCCGGGGATGCCGGGTGGCTACACCTTC. It is translated as CASSYSSPGMPGGYTF. The V and J genes are TRBV6-6 and TRBJ1-2; D is unresolved. Germline V gives CDR1 MNHNY, CDR2 SVGAGI (reference sequence). Trimming took 0 bases from V and 7 from J, leaving 18 bases between them. This CDR3 region has 16 residues.

The chain carries TRBV7-3 and TRBJ1-1; weak D call: TRBD1 (6 bases). Germline V CDR1 and CDR2: SGHTA, FQGTGA. V lost 7 bases and J 0 bases, leaving 21 bases between the germline ends. This CDR3 region has 17 residues. CDR3 in amino acids: CASTFYRARPMNTEAFF. CDR3 sequence (DNA): TGTGCCAGCACCTTCTACAGGGCTCGGCCTATGAACACTGAAGCTTTCTTT.

V gene TRBV28 combines with J gene TRBJ2-7, with D perhaps matching TRBD2 (5 bases). Germline V lookup: CDR1 MDHEN, CDR2 SYDVKM. The V gene lost 10 bases and the J gene lost 2 bases, with 9 bases spanning the gap. The CDR3 is 11 residues long. CDR3 region: CATLGTYEQYF. CDR3 nucleotide sequence: TGTGCCACCCTCGGGACCTACGAGCAGTACTTC.

This chain joins TRBV7-2 and TRBJ1-3; 9 bases agree with TRBD1. The CDR3 contains 14 residues. Germline V gene data show CDR1 as SGHTA and CDR2 as FQGNSA. The V and J ends lost 3 bases and 7 bases, in that order; junction bases with no gene match: 4. This chain's CDR3 is CASSFRTGENTIYF. CDR3 DNA sequence: TGTGCCAGCAGCTTCCGGACAGGGGAGAACACCATATATTTT.

J is TRBJ1-4 and V is TRBV18; D gene unclear. The V gene's germline CDR1 is KGHSH and CDR2 LQKENI. CDR3 length: 14 residues. Between the trimmed V and J ends, which lost 0 bases and 7 bases, there was a span of 9 bases. CDR3: CASSPPQNPEKLFF. For the CDR3, the DNA is TGTGCCAGCTCACCACCGCAGAACCCTGAAAAACTGTTTTTT.

CDR3 loop: CSATGGLAYTF. The CDR3 DNA is TGCAGTGCTACAGGGGGCTTGGCCTACACCTTC. The chain couples TRBV20-1 to TRBJ1-2; 8 bases are shared with TRBD1. Trimming removed 4 bases from V and 10 bases from J; junction bases left unmatched: 5. The CDR3 is made up of 11 amino acids. Germline V CDR1 and CDR2: DFQATT, SNEGSKA (reference sequence).

V is TRBV28 and J is TRBJ2-1; TRBD2 might be the D (8 bases). The CDR3 loop spans 15 amino acids. Germline lookup yields CDR1 MDHEN and CDR2 SYDVKM. The V end lost 6 bases, the J end lost 7 bases, and 19 bases lay between the germline ends. The CDR3 protein is CASRRQGAGGNEQFF. CDR3 nucleotides: TGTGCCAGCAGACGACAGGGTGCGGGGGGAAATGAGCAGTTCTTC.

The V and J genes are TRBV27 and TRBJ2-1, with 9 bases fitting TRBD2. V was pared by 8 bases and J by 9 bases, with 5 bases of the junction left unmatched. The CDR3 has 12 residues. Germline-derived CDR1 and CDR2 are MNHEY and SMNVEV (reference sequence). DNA of the CDR3: TGTGCCAGCTTCGGGACTAGCTTTGAGCAGTTCTTC. Its translation: CASFGTSFEQFF.

This clone was seen once. J is TRBJ2-7 and V is TRBV27, with 10 bases fitting TRBD1. V lost 5 bases and J lost 5; bases outside the gene matches: 9. CDR1 MNHEY and CDR2 SMNVEV come from the germline V gene (reference sequence). There are 15 residues in the CDR3. The DNA for the CDR3 is TGTGCCAGCAGTAAAAGAGGGACAGGGGTCCACGAGCAGTACTTC. Amino acid sequence: CASSKRGTGVHEQYF.

This chain links TRBV19 with TRBJ2-1, with TRBD2 matching over 9 bases. Losses at the gene ends were 6 bases for V and 3 bases for J; bases not matched to a gene: 15. Germline CDR1 LNHDA, CDR2 SQIVND (reference sequence). The CDR3 sequence is 18 residues long. This CDR3 is CASSDSGRVKGLYNEQFF. The CDR3, as DNA: TGTGCCAGTAGCGATAGCGGGAGAGTCAAAGGGCTCTACAATGAGCAGTTCTTC.

The V and J genes are TRBV19 and TRBJ2-7, with D possibly TRBD2 on 7 matching bases. The CDR3 contains 15 residues. Looked up from germline, CDR1 is LNHDA and CDR2 is SQIVND (reference sequence). The ends were cut back, 5 bases at V and 0 bases at J, with 14 bases in the middle. The CDR3 is CASSLGGLSSYEQYF. CDR3 in DNA: TGTGCCAGTAGTCTGGGGGGGCTGAGCTCCTACGAGCAGTACTTC.